Below, 7 T cell receptor beta chains from the same sample are listed, as sequenced in a study of cytomegalovirus exposure and HLA in healthy donors. The PCR had 60 Vbeta and 13 Jbeta primers. Here immunoSEQ multiplex PCR was the method, and the copy in TCRdb shows in-frame clones only, minus some. The table lists fewer than 250,000 clones, 85% of them singletons. Material: PBMCs. The origin of the receptors is a human donor in good health.

CDR3 in amino acids: CASSSDTSTDTQYF. As DNA, the CDR3 is TGTGCCAGCAGTTCCGATACTAGCACAGATACGCAGTATTTT. The chain employs TRBV2 and TRBJ2-3; D remains ambiguous. The CDR3 consists of 14 residues. V lost 5 bases, J lost 0 bases, and 9 bases lay in between. Germline-derived CDR1 and CDR2 are SNHLY and FYNNEI.

J is TRBJ1-2 and V is TRBV11-2, with D unclear. V lost 2 bases and J lost 3, with 10 bases in between. Germline V lookup: CDR1 SGHAT, CDR2 FQNNGV. The CDR3 totals 14 residues. CDR3: CASSLTLGDYGYTF. The CDR3 DNA is TGTGCCAGCAGCTTAACACTCGGGGACTATGGCTACACCTTC.

The chain has TRBV14 and TRBJ2-2, with TRBD1 identical over 8 bases. The CDR3 has 16 amino acids. J lost 1 base, V lost 1 base, and 2 bases had no gene match. The germline gives CDR1 SGHDN, CDR2 FVKESK. The CDR3 DNA reads as TGTGCCAGCAGCCAAGTCGGGACAGGGAACACCGGGGAGCTGTTTTTT. Amino acids: CASSQVGTGNTGELFF.

This clone has just one count. The V and J genes are TRBV5-8 and TRBJ2-1, with D tentatively TRBD2 (5 bases). Germline values: CDR1 SGHTS, CDR2 YDEGEE. Trimming took 0 bases from V and 3 from J, leaving 16 bases between them. This CDR3 has 17 residues. CDR3 residues: CASSLEGGRGGYNEQFF. The CDR3 coding sequence is TGTGCCAGCAGCTTGGAAGGCGGCCGGGGTGGCTACAATGAGCAGTTCTTC.

The chain is built from TRBV19 and TRBJ2-5; D is possibly TRBD1 (5 bases). Germline lookup yields CDR1 LNHDA and CDR2 SQIVND (reference sequence). The length of the CDR3 is 15 residues. The V end was cut by 0 bases, the J end by 5 bases, with 13 bases between. This CDR3 reads CASSIDRQLRETQYF. The CDR3 DNA sequence: TGTGCCAGTAGTATAGATCGACAGCTGCGGGAGACCCAGTACTTC.

This clone was counted between two and nine times. This chain uses TRBV18 with TRBJ1-1; tentatively, D is TRBD1 (6 bases). This CDR3 is 19 amino acids long. Germline V gene sequence: CDR1 KGHSH, CDR2 LQKENI. Trimming cost V 2 bases and J 1 base, with 23 bases left between them. The CDR3 spells CASSPGQGRTKPSNTEAFF. CDR3 coding DNA: TGTGCCAGCTCACCAGGCCAGGGGCGAACCAAACCCTCGAACACTGAAGCTTTCTTT.

This chain connects TRBV14 to TRBJ2-5, with D hard to call. Germline values: CDR1 SGHDN, CDR2 FVKESK. Deletions cut 0 bases from V and 5 bases from J, with 13 bases between. The CDR3 covers 15 residues. The CDR3 region is CASSQDLPGGETQYF. CDR3 nucleotide sequence: TGTGCCAGCAGCCAAGATCTCCCAGGTGGGGAGACCCAGTACTTC.